Below, one T cell receptor beta chain is given with its context. A much larger clone lies a single base off, so this may be a read error. V lost 1 base, J lost 5 bases, and 11 bases lay in between. CDR3 length: 15 residues. Per germline, CDR1 LNHNV and CDR2 YYDKDF (reference sequence). TCRdb re-derived calls from the 5' RACE reads in MiXCR, one entry per CDR3 protein. The sample consists of approximately 23,000 distinct CDR3 sequences, more than 25% of them appearing once. The sample consisted of tumor-infiltrating naive CD4+ T cells sorted from the breast tumor. Stated subset: naive CD4+ T cells, CD4+CD45RA+CD25-. The origin of this receptor is a female donor with breast cancer. The chain carries TRBV15 and TRBJ1-4, with no clear D. The CDR3 spells CATSRGAQRNEKLFF. CDR3 DNA sequence: TGTGCCACCAGCAGAGGAGCACAGCGAAATGAAAAACTGTTTTTT.